The 2 T cell receptor beta chains in this list originate from one sample, sequenced in a study of Graves' ophthalmopathy and Graves' hyperthyroidism. Amplified material comprised TCR beta CDR3 regions derived from RNA transcripts. Second-round multiplex PCR followed a first-round RT-PCR using HTBI primers. Using its own MiXCR run on the multiplex PCR reads, TCRdb lists one record per CDR3 protein. The table lists 400,000 to 450,000 distinct CDR3 sequences, under 25% of them singletons. Material for sequencing was peripheral blood. All receptors come from a woman aged 18-29 years with stable Graves' hyperthyroidism.

This chain links TRBV20-1 with TRBJ2-2; 9 bases agree with TRBD1. There are 15 residues in the CDR3. The V segment lost 4 bases and the J segment 3 bases; nucleotides outside the gene matches: 6. Germline V lookup: CDR1 DFQATT, CDR2 SNEGSKA (reference sequence). The CDR3 DNA reads as TGCAGTGCTAAACAGGGGGCGCGCGACACCGGGGAGCTGTTTTTT. It yields the protein CSAKQGARDTGELFF.

At least ten counts were recorded for this clonotype. V is TRBV6-1 and J is TRBJ2-2; D remains ambiguous. Germline V gene lookup returns CDR1 MNHNS and CDR2 SASEGT. The length of the CDR3 is 15 residues. Trimming removed 2 bases from V and 4 bases from J, with 11 bases in between. The CDR3 region is CASSELPRVTGELFF. For the CDR3, the DNA is TGTGCCAGCAGTGAACTCCCTAGGGTCACCGGGGAGCTGTTTTTT.